The 8 T cell receptor beta chains listed next were all sequenced from one sample in a study of T cell responses to AZD1222 COVID-19 vaccine. Here immunoSEQ multiplex PCR was the method, and the copy in TCRdb shows in-frame clones only, minus some. This table has tens of thousands of clones, roughly 85% appearing once. The starting material was peripheral blood, obtained 28 days after the second AZD1222 dose. Source of these receptors: an adult who received the AZD1222 COVID-19 vaccine.

The rearrangement uses TRBV9 and TRBJ2-1, with TRBD2 as a possible D gene (6 bases). Germline CDR1 is SGDLS and CDR2 is YYNGEE. CDR3 length equals 17 residues. The V end was cut by 3 bases, the J end by 7 bases, with 23 bases between. The CDR3: CASSAPTRASGVNEQFF. The CDR3 DNA reads as TGTGCCAGCAGCGCCCCGACTCGGGCATCGGGGGTTAATGAGCAGTTCTTC.

This clone was seen only a few times. The rearrangement joins TRBV14 to TRBJ2-1, with D maybe TRBD2 (5 bases). This CDR3 has 13 amino acids. With 0 bases removed from V and 9 bases from J, the gap between germline ends came to 9 bases. Per germline, CDR1 SGHDN and CDR2 FVKESK. The CDR3 is CASSQDRGAEQFF. The CDR3 region has the DNA TGTGCCAGCAGCCAAGATCGGGGTGCTGAGCAGTTCTTC.

The chain links TRBV12-3 or TRBV12-4 to TRBJ2-1; possible D gene TRBD2, 6 bases. V was pared by 4 bases and J by 8 bases, with 12 bases between. This CDR3 is 13 amino acids long. CDR3 sequence reads: CASSSPGTYEQFF. The CDR3 coding sequence is TGTGCCAGCAGTTCCCCCGGGACTTATGAGCAGTTCTTC.

This chain connects TRBV5-4 to TRBJ2-2; either TRBD1 or TRBD2 may supply D (6 bases each). The germline gives CDR1 SGHNT, CDR2 YYREEE (reference sequence). This CDR3 is built from 18 residues. V lost 4 bases, J lost 4 bases, and 23 bases lay in between. CDR3 bases: TGTGCCAGCAGCCTAAAACTCCTTTCGGGGGCTCCCACCGGGGAGCTGTTTTTT. Protein product: CASSLKLLSGAPTGELFF.

The chain employs TRBV18 and TRBJ2-1; 14 bases match TRBD2. The CDR3 covers 18 residues. Germline CDR1 KGHSH, CDR2 LQKENI. The V gene end was trimmed by 1 base and the J gene end by 7 bases; junction bases not matched to a gene: 9. The CDR3 nucleotides are TGTGCCAGCTCACCACTGCCGCCCGGACTAGCGGGAGGAAATGAGCAGTTCTTC. It yields the protein CASSPLPPGLAGGNEQFF.

This chain uses TRBV6-5 with TRBJ2-7, with 9 bases fitting TRBD1. The CDR3 extends over 15 amino acids. J was trimmed by 0 bases and V by 7 bases; bases with no gene match: 7. Germline CDR1 and CDR2: MNHEY and SVGAGI. CDR3 DNA: TGTGCCAGCAAAACAGGGGGCCCAAGCTCCTACGAGCAGTACTTC. It yields the protein CASKTGGPSSYEQYF.

This clone occurred once. The CDR3 DNA reads as TGTGCCACCAGTGATTGGGGGGGGTTTGGGGCGGTCGGAGACGAGCAGTACTTC. Protein product: CATSDWGGFGAVGDEQYF. The rearrangement links TRBV24-1 to TRBJ2-7, with 7 bases lining up with TRBD2. J gave up 5 bases and V 2 bases, and 17 bases lay outside the gene matches. The CDR3 loop spans 18 amino acids. Per germline, CDR1 KGHDR and CDR2 SFDVKD.

The chain uses TRBV2 and TRBJ1-5; 8 nucleotides align to TRBD1. Germline V lookup: CDR1 SNHLY, CDR2 FYNNEI. The CDR3 spans 16 residues. The J segment lost 7 bases and the V segment lost 7 bases, leaving 15 bases of the junction unmatched. CDR3 amino acids: CASNQPGGQGKQPQHF. The CDR3, as DNA: TGTGCCAGCAACCAACCCGGAGGACAGGGAAAACAGCCCCAGCATTTT.